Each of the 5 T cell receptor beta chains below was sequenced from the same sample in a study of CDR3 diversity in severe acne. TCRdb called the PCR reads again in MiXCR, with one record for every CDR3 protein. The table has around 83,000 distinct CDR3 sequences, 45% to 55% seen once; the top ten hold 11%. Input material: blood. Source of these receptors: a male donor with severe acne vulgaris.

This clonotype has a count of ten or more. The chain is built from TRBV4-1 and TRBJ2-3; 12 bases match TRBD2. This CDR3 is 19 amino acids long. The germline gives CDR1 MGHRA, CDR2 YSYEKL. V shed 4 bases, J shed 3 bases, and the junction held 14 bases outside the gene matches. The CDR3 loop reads CASSPGPFQLAGGTDTQYF. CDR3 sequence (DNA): TGCGCCAGCAGCCCCGGTCCCTTCCAACTAGCGGGAGGTACAGATACGCAGTATTTT.

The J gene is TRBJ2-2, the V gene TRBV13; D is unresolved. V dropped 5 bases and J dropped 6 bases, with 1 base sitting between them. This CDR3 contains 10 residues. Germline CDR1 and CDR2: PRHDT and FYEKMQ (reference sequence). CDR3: CASSPGELFF. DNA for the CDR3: TGTGCCAGCAGCCCCGGGGAGCTGTTTTTT.

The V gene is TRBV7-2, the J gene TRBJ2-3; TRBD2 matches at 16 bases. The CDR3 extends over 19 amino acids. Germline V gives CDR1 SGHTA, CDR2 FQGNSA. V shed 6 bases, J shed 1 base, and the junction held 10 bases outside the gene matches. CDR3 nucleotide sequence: TGTGCCAGCAGTTTGTGGGGACTAGCGGGAGGGCGGGGCACAGATACGCAGTATTTT. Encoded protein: CASSLWGLAGGRGTDTQYF.

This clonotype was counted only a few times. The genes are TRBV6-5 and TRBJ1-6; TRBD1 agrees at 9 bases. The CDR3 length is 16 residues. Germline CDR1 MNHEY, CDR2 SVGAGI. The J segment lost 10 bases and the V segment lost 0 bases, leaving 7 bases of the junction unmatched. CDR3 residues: CASSYSLGQGRSPLHF. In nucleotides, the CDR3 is TGTGCCAGCAGTTACTCGCTCGGACAGGGGCGCTCACCCCTCCACTTT.

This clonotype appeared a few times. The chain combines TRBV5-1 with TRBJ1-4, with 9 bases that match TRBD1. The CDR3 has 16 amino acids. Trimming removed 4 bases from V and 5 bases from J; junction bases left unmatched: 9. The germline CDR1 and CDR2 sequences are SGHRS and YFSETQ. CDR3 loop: CASSRGQGFINEKLFF. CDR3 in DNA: TGCGCCAGCAGCCGGGGACAGGGCTTCATAAATGAAAAACTGTTTTTT.